The 17 T cell receptor beta chains below were found in one sample sequenced in a study of T cell responses to AZD1222 COVID-19 vaccine. This table comes from immunoSEQ multiplex PCR, and its TCRdb copy is limited to in-frame clones, with some not included. In the table there are tens of thousands of clones, 90% of which are singletons. The input for sequencing was peripheral blood, taken on day 0 of AZD1222 vaccination. Every receptor here comes from an adult in good health.

The genes are TRBV11-2 and TRBJ2-7; possibly TRBD2 for D (5 bases). The CDR3 covers 12 residues. Germline CDR1 is SGHAT and CDR2 is FQNNGV. The V gene lost 5 bases and the J gene lost 5 bases, with 10 bases spanning the gap. DNA for the CDR3: TGTGCCAGCAGCCGAGGGTCTCACGAGCAGTACTTC. This sequence encodes CASSRGSHEQYF.

This rearrangement joins TRBV6-5 to TRBJ1-5; D uncertain. This CDR3 comprises 15 residues. Germline values: CDR1 MNHEY, CDR2 SVGAGI. V was shortened by 5 bases and J by 4 bases, with 15 bases between the two germline ends. Here the CDR3 reads CASSITGPGNQPQHF. For the CDR3, the DNA is TGTGCCAGCAGTATCACTGGCCCCGGAAATCAGCCCCAGCATTTT.

This clone was observed a single time. This chain uses TRBV4-2 with TRBJ2-7; no firm D call. The ends were cut back, 2 bases at V and 2 bases at J, with 4 bases in the middle. The CDR3 covers 12 residues. Looked up from germline, CDR1 is LGHNA and CDR2 is YNFKEQ. The CDR3, as DNA: TGTGCCAGCAGCCAATCCGCCTACGAGCAGTACTTC. Protein sequence: CASSQSAYEQYF.

This sequence joins TRBV10-3 and TRBJ2-2; the D gene is possibly TRBD1 (5 bases). The V end was cut by 10 bases, the J end by 6 bases, with 15 bases between. From germline, CDR1 is ENHRY and CDR2 SYGVKD. The CDR3 sequence is 13 residues long. DNA for the CDR3: TGTGCCACCTCAGGGTCGCGGCCCGGGGAGCTGTTTTTT. This gives the protein CATSGSRPGELFF.

The V and J genes are TRBV5-1 and TRBJ2-2, with 10 bases matching TRBD2. V was clipped by 2 bases and J by 0 bases; unmatched bases: 4. CDR1 is SGHRS and CDR2 is YFSETQ in the germline V gene. The CDR3 extends over 17 amino acids. CDR3 nucleotide sequence: TGCGCCAGCAGCTTTGGACTAGCGGTATCGAACACCGGGGAGCTGTTTTTT. Protein: CASSFGLAVSNTGELFF.

V and J are TRBV6-6 and TRBJ2-1; D is unclear. The CDR3 is 13 residues long. V lost 8 bases and J 5 bases, leaving 13 bases between the germline ends. The germline V gene encodes CDR1 MNHNY and CDR2 SVGAGI (reference sequence). CDR3 coding DNA: TGTGCCAGCTGCCCCCCAACCGACAATGAGCAGTTCTTC. Its protein is CASCPPTDNEQFF.

This rearrangement joins TRBV10-3 to TRBJ2-7; D uncertain. Germline lookup yields CDR1 ENHRY and CDR2 SYGVKD. The CDR3 runs 12 residues. The germline V and J ends were trimmed by 2 bases and 5 bases, with 7 bases remaining between them. In DNA form, the CDR3 reads TGTGCCATCAGTGAGAGGCTAAACGAGCAGTACTTC. Encoded protein: CAISERLNEQYF.

The chain is built from TRBV6-5 and TRBJ2-5; D is uncertain. Looked up from germline, CDR1 is MNHEY and CDR2 is SVGAGI. The CDR3 covers 13 residues. V shed 8 bases and J shed 1 base, with 11 bases lying between them. DNA for the CDR3: TGTGCCAGCGGAAAGGGATCCCAAGAGACCCAGTACTTC. Protein: CASGKGSQETQYF.

J is TRBJ1-2 and V is TRBV5-6; D may be TRBD1 (5 bases). The CDR3 consists of 13 residues. The V gene's germline CDR1 is SGHDT and CDR2 YYEEEE. The V and J ends lost 7 bases and 4 bases respectively, with 14 bases between them. The CDR3 region has the DNA TGTGCCAGCGCCGCTTGGGGGGGCTATGGCTACACCTTC. It codes for CASAAWGGYGYTF.

The rearrangement uses TRBV7-2 and TRBJ2-1; D assignment may be TRBD1 or TRBD2 (6 bases each). Germline lookup yields CDR1 SGHTA and CDR2 FQGNSA. The CDR3 contains 13 residues. V was clipped by 7 bases and J by 8 bases, with 15 bases between them. The CDR3 region has the DNA TGTGCCAGCATCCTCGGGGGCGGTTATGAGCAGTTCTTC. Translation gives CASILGGGYEQFF.

The sample holds one count of this clone. The V and J genes are TRBV3-1 (or the pseudogene TRBV3-2) and TRBJ1-5, with D possibly matching TRBD1 (5 bases). The germline V gene has CDR1 LGHDT and CDR2 YNNKEL (reference sequence). This CDR3 is built from 14 residues. V was shortened by 1 base and J by 3 bases, with 7 bases between the two germline ends. In DNA form, the CDR3 reads TGTGCCAGCAGCCAAGGAGGGGACAATCAGCCCCAGCATTTT. It encodes CASSQGGDNQPQHF.

V is TRBV11-3 and J is TRBJ1-1; D is undetermined. Deletions cut 5 bases from V and 0 bases from J, with 7 bases between. Germline V CDR1 and CDR2: SGHNT, YENEEA. This CDR3 region has 13 residues. DNA of the CDR3: TGTGCCAGCAGCGTGGCAGTGAACACTGAAGCTTTCTTT. It is translated as CASSVAVNTEAFF.

The chain joins TRBV19 to TRBJ2-7, with 12 nucleotides matching TRBD1. V shed 5 bases, J shed 3 bases, and the junction held 8 bases outside the gene matches. Germline values: CDR1 LNHDA, CDR2 SQIVND (reference sequence). The CDR3 consists of 16 residues. The CDR3 here is CASSSSGQGAYYEQYF. The CDR3 DNA sequence: TGTGCCAGTAGTTCCTCGGGACAGGGGGCTTACTACGAGCAGTACTTC.

This clone was found once. The chain carries TRBV19 and TRBJ1-1; the D is unclear. The germline gives CDR1 LNHDA, CDR2 SQIVND (reference sequence). Trimming cost V 4 bases and J 5 bases, with 8 bases left between them. This CDR3 contains 12 residues. CDR3 sequence: CASSKLGTEAFF. The DNA of the CDR3 is TGTGCCAGTAGTAAATTAGGAACTGAAGCTTTCTTT. The variable domain in full, completed from reference TRBV19 and TRBJ1-1, reads DGGITQSPKYLFRKEGQNVTLSCEQNLNHDAMYWYRQDPGQGLRLIYYSQIVNDFQKGDIAEGYSVSREKKESFPLTVTSAQKNPTAFYLCASSKLGTEAFFGQGTRLTVV.

This clone appeared a few times. The chain recombines TRBV11-2 with TRBJ1-2; TRBD1 might be the D (5 bases). Germline lookup yields CDR1 SGHAT and CDR2 FQNNGV. This CDR3 contains 12 residues. With 5 bases removed from V and 8 bases from J, the gap between germline ends came to 12 bases. The CDR3 nucleotides are TGTGCCAGCAGCCAGGGCACCGGCGGCTACACCTTC. This encodes CASSQGTGGYTF.

V is TRBV2 and J is TRBJ2-7; 9 bases align to TRBD2. The CDR3 covers 15 residues. CDR1 and CDR2 from the germline V gene are SNHLY and FYNNEI. The V segment lost 6 bases and the J segment 0 bases; nucleotides outside the gene matches: 6. CDR3 protein: CASSGSGSGSYEQYF. The CDR3 coding sequence is TGTGCCAGCAGCGGTAGCGGGAGCGGCTCCTACGAGCAGTACTTC.

J is TRBJ2-3 and V is TRBV3-1 (or the pseudogene TRBV3-2); tentatively, D is TRBD2 (6 bases). The germline V gene has CDR1 LGHDT and CDR2 YNNKEL (reference sequence). Trimming left V 0 bases short and J 3 bases short, with 16 bases between. This CDR3 is built from 17 residues. As DNA, the CDR3 is TGTGCCAGCAGCCAAGATGCCAGCGGCGGGGTAACAGATACGCAGTATTTT. It specifies CASSQDASGGVTDTQYF.